One sample yielded the 26 T cell receptor beta chains listed below, sequenced in a study of cytomegalovirus exposure and HLA in healthy donors. Primers included in the PCR were 60 Vbeta and 13 Jbeta primers. The table came from immunoSEQ multiplex PCR; TCRdb's copy has only in-frame clones and leaves some out. The sample has under 150,000 clones, around three quarters seen once. Sequencing was done on a sample of PBMCs. All receptors derive from a man aged 35 to 55 in good health and CMV-seropositive.

The V gene is TRBV7-9, the J gene TRBJ1-1, with 7 bases matching TRBD1. The CDR3 is 15 residues long. Germline-derived CDR1 and CDR2 are SEHNR and FQNEAQ (reference sequence). Unmatched junction bases numbered 5, after V lost 0 bases and J lost 4 bases. The CDR3 protein is CASSLAQGDSTEAFF. The CDR3 bases are TGTGCCAGCAGCTTAGCGCAGGGGGACAGCACTGAAGCTTTCTTT.

This clone appeared a single time. This chain connects TRBV7-3 to TRBJ2-2; D may be TRBD1 (6 bases). V lost 5 bases and J lost 1, with 8 bases in between. Germline values: CDR1 SGHTA, CDR2 FQGTGA. There are 14 residues in the CDR3. The DNA of the CDR3 is TGTGCCAGCAGCCCGACAGGGAACACCGGGGAGCTGTTTTTT. Protein sequence: CASSPTGNTGELFF.

V usage is TRBV6-6 and J usage is TRBJ1-4; D gene unclear. Trimming took off 6 bases at V and 8 bases at J, with 13 bases between the two ends. CDR3 length equals 13 residues. Germline CDR1 and CDR2: MNHNY and SVGAGI (reference sequence). In DNA, the CDR3 is TGTGCCAGCAGCCCCAGAGGCCCAGAAAAACTGTTTTTT. Residues: CASSPRGPEKLFF.

As to this clone: The junction does not match germline at one end; this may be a read error. The V and J genes are TRBV6-1 and TRBJ2-7; D possibly corresponds to TRBD1 (6 bases). Looked up from germline, CDR1 is MNHNS and CDR2 is SASEGT. The CDR3 is 14 residues long. CDR3 nucleotides: TGTGCCAGCAATGCCGGACAGCAGTCCTTCGAGCAGTACTTC. Translated, it gives CASNAGQQSFEQYF.

CDR3 sequence reads: CASSLRALASGMFEQYF. The CDR3 coding sequence is TGTGCCAGCAGCTTAAGGGCCCTGGCTAGCGGGATGTTTGAGCAGTACTTC. The rearrangement joins TRBV7-2 to TRBJ2-7; 9 bases agree with TRBD2. This CDR3 has 17 residues. With V trimmed by 2 bases and J by 7 bases, 15 bases remained unmatched. CDR1 SGHTA and CDR2 FQGNSA come from the germline V gene.

This rearrangement joins TRBV5-1 to TRBJ2-5; D perhaps matches TRBD2 (6 bases). With 1 base removed from V and 5 bases from J, the gap between germline ends came to 9 bases. CDR1 and CDR2 (germline): SGHRS, YFSETQ. The CDR3 consists of 13 residues. The CDR3 sequence: CASSLYGGETQYF. The CDR3 nucleotides read TGCGCCAGCAGCTTGTATGGGGGGGAGACCCAGTACTTC. The full variable domain, completed using reference TRBV5-1 and TRBJ2-5, is KAGVTQTPRYLIKTRGQQVTLSCSPISGHRSVSWYQQTPGQGLQFLFEYFSETQRNKGNFPGRFSGRQFSNSRSEMNVSTLELGDSALYLCASSLYGGETQYFGPGTRLLVL.

This chain uses TRBV18 with TRBJ1-6; D ambiguous. This CDR3 comprises 13 residues. V was trimmed by 2 bases and J by 8 bases, leaving 7 bases between them. Germline V lookup: CDR1 KGHSH, CDR2 LQKENI. The CDR3 DNA follows: TGTGCCAGCTCACCATCGATAGATTCACCCCTCCACTTT. It translates to CASSPSIDSPLHF. The variable domain in full, completed from reference TRBV18 and TRBJ1-6, reads NAGVMQNPRHLVRRRGQEARLRCSPMKGHSHVYWYRQLPEEGLKFMVYLQKENIIDESGMPKERFSAEFPKEGPSILRIQQVVRGDSAAYFCASSPSIDSPLHFGNGTRLTVT.

V is TRBV7-2 and J is TRBJ2-7; a weak D match, TRBD2 (5 bases). The CDR3 contains 12 residues. Germline-derived CDR1 and CDR2 are SGHTA and FQGNSA. V was trimmed by 5 bases and J by 9 bases, leaving 14 bases between them. The CDR3 sequence: CASSIRAAAQYF. The CDR3 DNA follows: TGTGCCAGCAGCATCCGAGCGGCCGCGCAGTACTTC.

This chain links TRBV28 with TRBJ1-4; 10 bases are a match to TRBD1. CDR3 length equals 15 residues. CDR1 and CDR2 from the germline V gene are MDHEN and SYDVKM. V gave up 6 bases and J gave up 10 bases; unmatched junction bases: 11. CDR3 region: CASSTRDRGFRKLFF. For the CDR3, the DNA is TGTGCCAGCAGCACCCGGGACAGGGGTTTCCGAAAACTGTTTTTT.

This clone was seen a few times. The gene calls are TRBV6-5 and TRBJ2-6, with D perhaps TRBD2 (6 bases). Germline loops: CDR1 MNHEY, CDR2 SVGAGI. With 6 bases removed from V and 8 bases from J, the gap between germline ends came to 8 bases. The CDR3 runs to 12 residues. The CDR3 DNA is TGTGCCAGCAGCGGGGGAACCAACGTCCTGACTTTC. Translated: CASSGGTNVLTF.

The chain has TRBV7-2 and TRBJ1-1, with D hard to call. Germline CDR1 SGHTA, CDR2 FQGNSA. Deletions cut 1 base from V and 1 base from J, with 7 bases between. The CDR3 is 14 residues long. CDR3 amino acids: CASSLGFGNTEAFF. In DNA, the CDR3 is TGTGCCAGCAGCTTAGGTTTCGGGAACACTGAAGCTTTCTTT.

The chain recombines TRBV10-2 with TRBJ2-5, with D tentatively TRBD2 (5 bases). This CDR3 has 16 amino acids. Germline assignment: CDR1 WSHSY and CDR2 SAAADI. With 2 bases removed from V and 2 bases from J, the gap between germline ends came to 15 bases. CDR3 region: CASSETRTGRQETQYF. CDR3 DNA: TGCGCCAGCAGTGAGACTAGGACGGGCCGACAAGAGACCCAGTACTTC.

This chain joins TRBV5-1 and TRBJ2-1; the match to TRBD1 covers 9 bases. Germline V lookup: CDR1 SGHRS, CDR2 YFSETQ. The CDR3 sequence is 14 residues long. V dropped 5 bases and J dropped 7; count of bases not matched to a gene: 7. The CDR3 here is CASSPGTGRNEQFF. In nucleotides, the CDR3 is TGCGCCAGCAGTCCCGGGACAGGGAGGAATGAGCAGTTCTTC.

This clone has only one observation. The chain links TRBV23-1 to TRBJ2-7, with D tentatively TRBD1 (8 bases). TRBV23-1 is assigned to the ORF class and has an uncertain function. V was shortened by 4 bases and J by 2 bases, with 12 bases between the two germline ends. CDR3 length equals 14 residues. CDR3 sequence reads: CASSPTGGAYEQYF. Written as DNA, the CDR3 is TGCGCCAGCAGTCCTACAGGGGGGGCCTACGAGCAGTACTTC.

This clone was recorded at least ten times. The chain uses TRBV19 and TRBJ1-5; the D is unclear. The germline V gene has CDR1 LNHDA and CDR2 SQIVND (reference sequence). The CDR3 contains 13 residues. Trimming left V 3 bases short and J 7 bases short, with 10 bases between. In nucleotides, the CDR3 is TGTGCCAGTAGTATTACCTTAGTGCAGCCCCAGCATTTT. This translates into CASSITLVQPQHF.

The rearrangement uses TRBV7-7 and TRBJ1-1; D remains ambiguous. Trimming removed 5 bases from V and 0 bases from J, with 7 bases in between. Germline CDR1 reads SSHAT; CDR2 reads FNYEAQ (reference sequence). The CDR3 is 13 residues long. The CDR3 protein is CASSPDMNTEAFF. The CDR3 DNA is TGTGCCAGCAGCCCAGATATGAACACTGAAGCTTTCTTT.

The sample holds one count of this clone. This sequence joins TRBV21-1 and TRBJ2-3; TRBD2, as called in the table, went unchecked against the DNA. TRBV21-1 counts as a pseudogene. The CDR3 is 17 residues long. The chain's CDR3 is CASSKGTSGRSTDTQYF. For the CDR3, the DNA is TGTGCCAGCAGCAAAGGTACTAGCGGGAGGAGCACAGATACGCAGTATTTT.

This clone was picked up a small number of times. The V call is TRBV29-1, the J call TRBJ2-3; TRBD2 aligns across 7 bases. Trimming removed 6 bases from V and 4 bases from J; junction bases left unmatched: 7. Germline V lookup: CDR1 SQVTM, CDR2 ANQGSEA. There are 13 residues in the CDR3. The CDR3 protein is CSVELAKADTQYF. The CDR3 coding sequence is TGCAGCGTGGAACTAGCGAAAGCAGATACGCAGTATTTT.

This clone was observed a single time. This rearrangement joins TRBV5-1 to TRBJ2-1; D is perhaps TRBD2 (6 bases). The CDR3 consists of 19 residues. Germline CDR1 is SGHRS and CDR2 is YFSETQ. V was shortened by 0 bases and J by 2 bases, with 21 bases between the two germline ends. The CDR3 bases are TGCGCCAGCAGCTTGGGACTAGGCAGGGCGGGACGGGCCTACAATGAGCAGTTCTTC. Translating it yields CASSLGLGRAGRAYNEQFF.

DNA of the CDR3: TGTGCCAGCAGCCCTTCCGACAGCCCCTCTGGAAACACCATATATTTT. Its protein is CASSPSDSPSGNTIYF. The chain links TRBV6-6 to TRBJ1-3; D may be TRBD1 (5 bases). Per the germline V gene, CDR1 is MNHNY and CDR2 is SVGAGI (reference sequence). V was shortened by 6 bases and J by 0 bases, with 15 bases between the two germline ends. This CDR3 is 16 amino acids long.

This sequence joins TRBV6-6 and TRBJ2-5, with 8 bases that match TRBD2. J gave up 2 bases and V 10 bases, and 6 bases lay outside the gene matches. Germline V CDR1 and CDR2: MNHNY, SVGAGI (reference sequence). CDR3 size: 13 residues. The CDR3 coding sequence is TGTGCCACGGCCGGGGGGGGACAAGAGACCCAGTACTTC. Residues: CATAGGGQETQYF.

This clone was seen only a few times. This chain links TRBV28 with TRBJ2-5; 7 bases align to TRBD1. V shed 9 bases, J shed 1 base, and the junction held 5 bases outside the gene matches. This CDR3 has 13 amino acids. From germline, CDR1 is MDHEN and CDR2 SYDVKM. The DNA for the CDR3 is TGTGCCAGTATGACAGGGCTCCAAGAGACCCAGTACTTC. Amino acid sequence: CASMTGLQETQYF.

The chain has TRBV4-2 and TRBJ2-2; no firm D call. This CDR3 is built from 15 residues. With 0 bases removed from V and 3 bases from J, the gap between germline ends came to 8 bases. The germline CDR1 and CDR2 sequences are LGHNA and YNFKEQ. This chain's CDR3 is CASSQESQYTGELFF. In DNA, the CDR3 is TGTGCCAGCAGCCAAGAGTCACAGTACACCGGGGAGCTGTTTTTT.

The chain recombines TRBV7-9 with TRBJ1-2, with D uncertain. Germline V CDR1 and CDR2: SEHNR, FQNEAQ (reference sequence). CDR3 size: 11 residues. The germline V and J ends were trimmed by 7 bases and 3 bases, with 6 bases remaining between them. The CDR3 DNA reads TGTGCCAGCACCGGGGACTATGGCTACACCTTC. It is translated as CASTGDYGYTF.

Points on this clone: A junction end diverges from the germline sequence, so it may reflect a read error. CDR3 region: CASREDRGGTDTQYF. The CDR3 DNA sequence: TGTGCCAGCAGAGAAGACAGGGGAGGCACAGATACGCAGTATTTT. The J gene is TRBJ2-3, the V gene TRBV2, with TRBD1 identical over 8 bases. The CDR3 totals 15 residues. CDR1 is SNHLY, CDR2 FYNNEI, per germline. The whole variable domain, filled in from reference TRBV2 and TRBJ2-3, reads EPEVTQTPSHQVTQMGQEVILRCVPISNHLYFYWYRQILGQKVEFLVSFYNNEISEKSEIFDDQFSVERPDGSNFTLKIRSTKLEDSAMYFCASREDRGGTDTQYFGPGTRLTVL.

In its sample, this clone was seen a few times. The V gene is TRBV19, the J gene TRBJ1-1; D is uncertain. V was shortened by 10 bases and J by 1 base, with 10 bases between the two germline ends. CDR1 and CDR2 from the germline V gene are LNHDA and SQIVND (reference sequence). The CDR3 is made up of 12 amino acids. In nucleotides, the CDR3 is TGTGCCACCCAGGTGCCGAACACTGAAGCTTTCTTT. It translates to CATQVPNTEAFF.